The next 16 T cell receptor beta chains were all read from a single sample in a study of control samples from healthy donors and cancer patients (dated by TCRdb to the early 2020s). Receptor libraries were prepared by the immunoSEQ multiplex PCR assay. Imported from immuneACCESS, the table was reduced by TCRdb to in-frame sequences with V and J called. These copies leave out some clones; in studies compared against another copy, an unresolved V gene accounts for under half, and the cause of the remainder is not known. This sample gives about 120,000 clones in total; over 90% of them show up just once. The ten largest clonotypes hold about 2.8% of the sample. The sample consisted of blood. Receptor source: a young man in good health.

The chain uses TRBV3-1 (or the pseudogene TRBV3-2) and TRBJ2-5; 8 bases line up with TRBD2. Trimming at V came to 3 bases and at J to 7 bases, leaving 13 bases not matched to a gene. The CDR3 is made up of 16 amino acids. Germline assignment: CDR1 LGHDT and CDR2 YNNKEL (reference sequence). CDR3 nucleotide sequence: TGTGCCAGCAGCCAGCCACCGGGACTAGGTTTGGGGACCCAGTACTTC. This sequence encodes CASSQPPGLGLGTQYF.

The chain couples TRBV19 to TRBJ1-2; D gene uncertain. Germline CDR1 LNHDA, CDR2 SQIVND (reference sequence). V gave up 3 bases and J gave up 6 bases, with 17 bases separating them. CDR3 length equals 15 residues. For the CDR3, the DNA is TGTGCCAGTAGTATCAAAGTATACACGGGCGATGGCTACACCTTC. The encoded protein is CASSIKVYTGDGYTF.

The chain carries TRBV12-5 and TRBJ2-1; no reliable D call. This CDR3 has 14 amino acids. CDR1 and CDR2 from the germline V gene are LGHNT and FRNRAP. Trimming removed 2 bases at V and 0 bases at J, with 5 bases between. In nucleotides, the CDR3 is TGTGCTAGTGGTTTGATGAGCTCCTACAATGAGCAGTTCTTC. As protein: CASGLMSSYNEQFF.

The gene calls are TRBV15 and TRBJ2-2, with D unresolved. With 6 bases removed from V and 8 bases from J, the gap between germline ends came to 22 bases. Looked up from germline, CDR1 is LNHNV and CDR2 is YYDKDF (reference sequence). The CDR3 has 16 amino acids. CDR3 nucleotide sequence: TGTGCCACCAGTGGGATTCGGGCTCCACGCGGTGGGGAGCTGTTTTTT. Translated: CATSGIRAPRGGELFF.

This sequence joins TRBV11-3 and TRBJ1-1, with a weak D call TRBD1 (6 bases). The germline V and J ends were trimmed by 5 bases and 4 bases, with 26 bases remaining between them. The CDR3 covers 18 residues. CDR1 and CDR2 from the germline V gene are SGHNT and YENEEA. The CDR3, as DNA: TGTGCCAGCAGCGTATCCCACGGGACTTTGAGGGGGGGCACTGAAGCTTTCTTT. Its protein product is CASSVSHGTLRGGTEAFF.

The chain employs TRBV10-2 and TRBJ2-7; TRBD1 is a possible D gene (8 bases). The CDR3 extends over 13 amino acids. Germline values: CDR1 WSHSY, CDR2 SAAADI. V was shortened by 6 bases and J by 7 bases, with 16 bases between the two germline ends. The CDR3: CASSAGGGGEQYV. Here the CDR3 DNA reads TGCGCCAGCAGCGCAGGGGGCGGGGGAGAGCAGTACGTC.

The V gene is TRBV13, the J gene TRBJ2-7; D might be TRBD1 (6 bases). The CDR3 has 14 residues. Germline CDR1 and CDR2: PRHDT and FYEKMQ (reference sequence). V lost 8 bases, J lost 2 bases, and 16 bases lay in between. For the CDR3, the DNA is TGTGCCAGCTTAACCCAGGGGAATACCTACGAGCAGTACGTC. This translates into CASLTQGNTYEQYV.

The genes are TRBV7-2 and TRBJ2-5; the D gene is possibly TRBD1 (5 bases). CDR3 length equals 11 residues. Per germline, CDR1 SGHTA and CDR2 FQGNSA. The V gene lost 5 bases and the J gene lost 13 bases, with 14 bases spanning the gap. CDR3 nucleotide sequence: TGTGCCAGCAGCCCCGCCCGACAGCGGTACTTC. It specifies CASSPARQRYF.

The rearrangement joins TRBV5-1 to TRBJ1-1, with unresolved D. CDR3 length equals 14 residues. Germline assignment: CDR1 SGHRS and CDR2 YFSETQ. Between the trimmed V and J ends, which lost 4 bases and 5 bases, there was a span of 15 bases. The CDR3 sequence is CASSGREGGTEAFF. The DNA of the CDR3 is TGCGCCAGCAGCGGCCGCGAGGGCGGGACTGAAGCTTTCTTT.

This chain connects TRBV5-6 to TRBJ2-7; 13 bases are shared with TRBD2. V lost 0 bases to trimming and J lost 9 bases; unmatched junction nucleotides: 6. Germline V lookup: CDR1 SGHDT, CDR2 YYEEEE. The CDR3 length is 15 residues. The CDR3 DNA sequence: TGTGCCAGCAGCTTGGTTGGGACTAGCGGGGCCGGGCAGTACGTC. It is translated as CASSLVGTSGAGQYV.

The chain couples TRBV11-2 to TRBJ2-7, with 9 bases that match TRBD1. Germline-derived CDR1 and CDR2 are SGHAT and FQNNGV. J lost 6 bases, V lost 5 bases, and 11 bases had no gene match. The CDR3 length is 15 residues. The chain's CDR3 is CASSILTGQGIEQYF. DNA of the CDR3: TGTGCCAGCAGCATTCTCACGGGACAGGGTATCGAGCAGTACTTC.

The CDR3: CASSVRGDSDTGELFF. As DNA, the CDR3 is TGTGCCAGCAGCGTGAGGGGGGACTCCGACACCGGGGAGCTGTTTTTT. The chain combines TRBV9 with TRBJ2-2; D may be TRBD1 or TRBD2 (6 bases each). The germline V gene encodes CDR1 SGDLS and CDR2 YYNGEE. Deletions cut 2 bases from V and 3 bases from J, with 14 bases between. This CDR3 has 16 amino acids.

This clone was seen only once. V gene TRBV5-4 combines with J gene TRBJ2-2; 8 positions match TRBD1. The CDR3 has 17 residues. From germline, CDR1 is SGHNT and CDR2 YYREEE (reference sequence). V was pared by 3 bases and J by 2 bases, with 9 bases of the junction left unmatched. The CDR3 bases are TGTGCCAGCAGCTCTGACTTGACAGGGGTTAACACCGGGGAGCTGTTTTTT. It translates to CASSSDLTGVNTGELFF. Supplemented by reference TRBV5-4 and TRBJ2-2, the full variable domain reads ETGVTQSPTHLIKTRGQQVTLRCSSQSGHNTVSWYQQALGQGPQFIFQYYREEENGRGNFPPRFSGLQFPNYSSELNVNALELDDSALYLCASSSDLTGVNTGELFFGEGSRLTVL.

The V call is TRBV5-1, the J call TRBJ2-7, with D perhaps given as TRBD1 or TRBD2 (5 bases each). The V end was cut by 1 base, the J end by 3 bases, with 17 bases between. Germline V gives CDR1 SGHRS, CDR2 YFSETQ. CDR3 size: 16 residues. The CDR3 loop reads CASSLTRESPIYEQYF. CDR3 in DNA: TGCGCCAGCAGCTTGACCAGGGAGTCCCCGATCTACGAGCAGTACTTC.

The V and J genes are TRBV5-1 and TRBJ2-2; TRBD1 matches at 7 bases. Germline CDR1 SGHRS, CDR2 YFSETQ. This CDR3 has 16 residues. V was pared by 4 bases and J by 0 bases, with 6 bases of the junction left unmatched. In DNA, the CDR3 is TGCGCCAGCAGCCAGGGACAGAGGGCGAACACCGGGGAGCTGTTTTTT. This gives the protein CASSQGQRANTGELFF.

The rearrangement links TRBV6-5 to TRBJ2-5; 9 positions match TRBD1. Germline V gives CDR1 MNHEY, CDR2 SVGAGI. The CDR3 loop spans 15 amino acids. V lost 4 bases to trimming and J lost 4 bases; unmatched junction nucleotides: 7. CDR3 sequence reads: CASSFKQGALETQYF. DNA for the CDR3: TGTGCCAGCAGTTTTAAACAGGGGGCTTTAGAGACCCAGTACTTC.